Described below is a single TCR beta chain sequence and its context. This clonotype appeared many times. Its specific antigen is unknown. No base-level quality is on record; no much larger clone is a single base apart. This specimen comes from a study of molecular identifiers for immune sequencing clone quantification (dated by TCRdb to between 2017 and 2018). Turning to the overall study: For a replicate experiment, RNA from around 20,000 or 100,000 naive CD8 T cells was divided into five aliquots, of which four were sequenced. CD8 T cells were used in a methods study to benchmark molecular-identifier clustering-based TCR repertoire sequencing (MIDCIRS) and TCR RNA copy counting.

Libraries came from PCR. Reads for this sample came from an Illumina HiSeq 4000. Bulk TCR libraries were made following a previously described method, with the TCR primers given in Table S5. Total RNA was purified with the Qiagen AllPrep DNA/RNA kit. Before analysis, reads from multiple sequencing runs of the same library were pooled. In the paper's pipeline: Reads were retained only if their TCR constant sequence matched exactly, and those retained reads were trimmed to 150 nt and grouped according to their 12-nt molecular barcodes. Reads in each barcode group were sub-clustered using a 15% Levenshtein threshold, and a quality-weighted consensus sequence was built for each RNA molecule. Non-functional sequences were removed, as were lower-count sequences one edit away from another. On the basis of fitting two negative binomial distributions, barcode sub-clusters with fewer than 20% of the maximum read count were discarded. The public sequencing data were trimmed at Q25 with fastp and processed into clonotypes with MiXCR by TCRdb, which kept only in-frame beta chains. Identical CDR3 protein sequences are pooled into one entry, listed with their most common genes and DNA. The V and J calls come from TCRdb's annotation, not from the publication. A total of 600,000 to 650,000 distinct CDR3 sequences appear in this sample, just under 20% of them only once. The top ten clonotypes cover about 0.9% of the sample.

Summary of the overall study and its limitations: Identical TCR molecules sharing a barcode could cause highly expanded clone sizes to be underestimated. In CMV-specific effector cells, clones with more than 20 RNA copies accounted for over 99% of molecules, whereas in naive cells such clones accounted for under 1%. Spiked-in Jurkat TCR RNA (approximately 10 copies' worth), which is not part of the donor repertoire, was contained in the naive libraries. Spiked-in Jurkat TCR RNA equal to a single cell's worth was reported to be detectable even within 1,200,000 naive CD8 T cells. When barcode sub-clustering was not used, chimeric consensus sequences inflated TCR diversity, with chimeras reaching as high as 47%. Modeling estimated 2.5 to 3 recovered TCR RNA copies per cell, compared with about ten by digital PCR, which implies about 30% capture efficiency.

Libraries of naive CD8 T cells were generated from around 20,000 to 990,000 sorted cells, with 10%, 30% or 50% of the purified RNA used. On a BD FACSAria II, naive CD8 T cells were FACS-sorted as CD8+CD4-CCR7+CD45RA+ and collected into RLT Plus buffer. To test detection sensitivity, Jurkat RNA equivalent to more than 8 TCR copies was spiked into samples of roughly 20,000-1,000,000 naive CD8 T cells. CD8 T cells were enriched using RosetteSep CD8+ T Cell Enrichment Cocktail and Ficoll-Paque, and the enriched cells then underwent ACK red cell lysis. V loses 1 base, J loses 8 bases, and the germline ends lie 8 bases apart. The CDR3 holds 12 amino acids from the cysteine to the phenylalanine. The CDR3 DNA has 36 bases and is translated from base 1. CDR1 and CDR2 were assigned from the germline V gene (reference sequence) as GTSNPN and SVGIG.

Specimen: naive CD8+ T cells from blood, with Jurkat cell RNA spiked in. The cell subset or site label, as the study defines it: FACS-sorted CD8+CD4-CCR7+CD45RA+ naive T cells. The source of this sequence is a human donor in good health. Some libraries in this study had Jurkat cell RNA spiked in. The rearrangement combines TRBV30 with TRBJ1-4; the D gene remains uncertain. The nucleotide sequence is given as TGTGCCTGGAGTGATACGTGGGAAAAACTGTTTTTT. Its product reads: CAWSDTWEKLFF.